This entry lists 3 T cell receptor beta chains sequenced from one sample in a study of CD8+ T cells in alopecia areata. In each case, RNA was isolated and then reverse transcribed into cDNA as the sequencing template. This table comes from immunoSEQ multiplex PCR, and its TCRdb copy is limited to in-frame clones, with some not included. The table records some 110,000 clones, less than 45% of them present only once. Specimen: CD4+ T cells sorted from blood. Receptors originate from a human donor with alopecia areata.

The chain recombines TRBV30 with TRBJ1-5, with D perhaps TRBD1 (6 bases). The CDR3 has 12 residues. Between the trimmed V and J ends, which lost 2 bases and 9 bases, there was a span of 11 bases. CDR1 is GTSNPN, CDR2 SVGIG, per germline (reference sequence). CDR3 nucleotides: TGTGCCTGGAGTTCTACGACAGGGCCCCAGCATTTT. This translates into CAWSSTTGPQHF.

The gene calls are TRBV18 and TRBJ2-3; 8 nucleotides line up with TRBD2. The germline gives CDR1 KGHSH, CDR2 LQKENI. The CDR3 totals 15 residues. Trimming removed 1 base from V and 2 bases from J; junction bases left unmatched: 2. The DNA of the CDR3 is TGTGCCAGCTCACCACTACTAGCGGACACAGATACGCAGTATTTT. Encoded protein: CASSPLLADTDTQYF.

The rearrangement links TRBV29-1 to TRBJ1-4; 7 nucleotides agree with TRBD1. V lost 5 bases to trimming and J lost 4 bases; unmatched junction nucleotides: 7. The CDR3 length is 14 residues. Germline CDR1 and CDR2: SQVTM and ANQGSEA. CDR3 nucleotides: TGCAGCGTTCATAGACAGGGCAGTAATGAAAAACTGTTTTTT. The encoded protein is CSVHRQGSNEKLFF.